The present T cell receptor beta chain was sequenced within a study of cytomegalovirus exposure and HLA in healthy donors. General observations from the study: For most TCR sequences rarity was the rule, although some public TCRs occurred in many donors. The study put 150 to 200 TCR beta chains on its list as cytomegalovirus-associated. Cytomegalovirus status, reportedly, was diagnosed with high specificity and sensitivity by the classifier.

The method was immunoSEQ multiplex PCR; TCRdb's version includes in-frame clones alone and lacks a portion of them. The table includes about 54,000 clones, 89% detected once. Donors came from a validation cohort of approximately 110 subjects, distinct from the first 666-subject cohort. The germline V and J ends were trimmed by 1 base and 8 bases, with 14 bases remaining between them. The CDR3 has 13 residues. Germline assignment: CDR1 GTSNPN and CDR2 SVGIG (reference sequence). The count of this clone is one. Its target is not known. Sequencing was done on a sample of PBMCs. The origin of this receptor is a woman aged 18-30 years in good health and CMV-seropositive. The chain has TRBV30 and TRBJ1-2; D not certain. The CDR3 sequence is CAWSAGPAGGYTF. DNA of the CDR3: TGTGCCTGGAGTGCGGGCCCTGCGGGGGGCTACACCTTC.